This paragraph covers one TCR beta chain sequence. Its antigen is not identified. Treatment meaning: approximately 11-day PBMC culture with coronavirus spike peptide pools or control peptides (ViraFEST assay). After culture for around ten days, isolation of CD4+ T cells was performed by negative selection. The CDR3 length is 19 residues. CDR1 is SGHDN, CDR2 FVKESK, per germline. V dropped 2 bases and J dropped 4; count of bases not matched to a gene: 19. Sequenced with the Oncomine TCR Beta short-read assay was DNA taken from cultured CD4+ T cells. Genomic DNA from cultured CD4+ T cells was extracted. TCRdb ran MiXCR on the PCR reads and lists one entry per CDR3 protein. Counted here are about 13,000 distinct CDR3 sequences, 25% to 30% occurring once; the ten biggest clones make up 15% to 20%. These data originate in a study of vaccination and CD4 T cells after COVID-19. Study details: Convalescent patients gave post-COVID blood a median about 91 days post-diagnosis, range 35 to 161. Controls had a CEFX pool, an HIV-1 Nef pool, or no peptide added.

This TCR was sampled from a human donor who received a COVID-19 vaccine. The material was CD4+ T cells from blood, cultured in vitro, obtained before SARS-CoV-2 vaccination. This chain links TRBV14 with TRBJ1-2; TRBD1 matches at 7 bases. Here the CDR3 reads CASSQPELRGRFQSYGYTF. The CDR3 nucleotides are TGTGCCAGCAGCCAACCGGAACTAAGGGGGCGCTTCCAGAGCTATGGCTACACCTTC.